These T cell receptor beta chains were read from a single sample in a study of blood T cells in healthy people across ages. TCRdb re-called the 5' RACE reads through MiXCR, storing one row per CDR3 protein. The sample lists 1.5 million to 1.9 million distinct CDR3 sequences, about 45% occurring once. Sequenced sample: blood. These receptors were collected from a young woman in good health. Each CDR3 is given with its conserved first and last residue. Each record gives: clone size, J gene, D gene, V gene, CDR3 protein, CDR3 DNA. A D gene is named only where the DNA matches it firmly. The size entry is marked missing in some rows and otherwise reads once, few, many or a size class.

abundance: few
j_gene: TRBJ1-5
d_gene: -
v_gene: TRBV9
CDR3aa: CASSRGRGNQPQHF
CDR3nt: TGTGCCAGCAGCCGGGGTCGGGGCAATCAGCCCCAGCATTTT

abundance: -
j_gene: TRBJ2-2
d_gene: -
v_gene: TRBV6-5
CDR3aa: CASKWEGETGELFF
CDR3nt: TGTGCCAGCAAGTGGGAGGGGGAGACCGGGGAGCTGTTTTTT

abundance: few
j_gene: TRBJ2-3
d_gene: TRBD2
v_gene: TRBV28
CDR3aa: CASTSGRGTDTQYF
CDR3nt: TGTGCCAGCACGAGCGGGAGAGGGACAGATACGCAGTATTTT

abundance: few
j_gene: TRBJ2-7
d_gene: TRBD2
v_gene: TRBV5-1
CDR3aa: CASRDGLAGISYEQYF
CDR3nt: TGCGCCAGCAGGGATGGACTAGCGGGTATCTCCTACGAGCAGTACTTC

abundance: -
j_gene: TRBJ1-2
d_gene: -
v_gene: TRBV18
CDR3aa: CASSPPAAVRSYGYTF
CDR3nt: TGTGCCAGCTCACCACCGGCTGCAGTGCGTTCCTATGGCTACACCTTC

abundance: few
j_gene: TRBJ2-3
d_gene: TRBD2
v_gene: TRBV11-2
CDR3aa: CASSPGLAGEDTQYF
CDR3nt: TGTGCCAGCAGCCCGGGACTAGCGGGAGAAGATACGCAGTATTTT

abundance: -
j_gene: TRBJ2-1
d_gene: -
v_gene: TRBV25-1
CDR3aa: CASSGPAYNEQFF
CDR3nt: TGTGCCAGCAGTGGGCCAGCCTACAATGAGCAGTTCTTC

abundance: -
j_gene: TRBJ1-1
d_gene: -
v_gene: TRBV29-1
CDR3aa: CSLVQNTEAFF
CDR3nt: TGCAGTTTAGTTCAGAACACTGAAGCTTTCTTT

abundance: few
j_gene: TRBJ1-5
d_gene: -
v_gene: TRBV4-1
CDR3aa: CASSQDWGNGQPQHF
CDR3nt: TGCGCCAGCAGCCAAGACTGGGGTAACGGTCAGCCCCAGCATTTT

abundance: -
j_gene: TRBJ2-7
d_gene: -
v_gene: TRBV24-1
CDR3aa: CATSANNNEQYF
CDR3nt: TGTGCCACCAGTGCCAATAACAATGAGCAGTACTTC

abundance: few
j_gene: TRBJ2-7
d_gene: -
v_gene: TRBV14
CDR3aa: CASSRNRDQSEQYF
CDR3nt: TGTGCCAGCAGCCGCAACAGGGATCAGAGCGAGCAGTACTTC

abundance: -
j_gene: TRBJ1-1
d_gene: -
v_gene: TRBV12-3/TRBV12-4
CDR3aa: CASSRNLNTEAFF
CDR3nt: TGTGCCAGCAGTCGAAACCTGAACACTGAAGCTTTCTTT

abundance: few
j_gene: TRBJ2-1
d_gene: TRBD2
v_gene: TRBV18
CDR3aa: CASSPRAGVTNEQFF
CDR3nt: TGTGCCAGCTCACCACGAGCGGGAGTGACCAATGAGCAGTTCTTC

abundance: -
j_gene: TRBJ2-5
d_gene: TRBD1
v_gene: TRBV12-3/TRBV12-4
CDR3aa: CASSSLAGQGQETQYF
CDR3nt: TGTGCCAGCAGTTCCCTGGCGGGACAGGGCCAAGAGACCCAGTACTTC

abundance: -
j_gene: TRBJ2-1
d_gene: TRBD2
v_gene: TRBV7-9
CDR3aa: CASSLGLGLTSGSSYNEQFF
CDR3nt: TGTGCCAGCAGCTTAGGCTTAGGTCTGACTAGCGGGAGCTCCTACAATGAGCAGTTCTTC

abundance: few
j_gene: TRBJ1-2
d_gene: -
v_gene: TRBV19
CDR3aa: CASSIFGTDYGYTF
CDR3nt: TGTGCCAGTAGTATCTTCGGTACGGACTATGGCTACACCTTC

abundance: few
j_gene: TRBJ2-1
d_gene: -
v_gene: TRBV5-5
CDR3aa: CASSLGQLYNEQFF
CDR3nt: TGTGCCAGCAGCTTAGGACAACTCTACAATGAGCAGTTCTTC

abundance: -
j_gene: TRBJ1-6
d_gene: TRBD1
v_gene: TRBV25-1
CDR3aa: CASSEFPSRQGKGSPLHF
CDR3nt: TGTGCCAGCAGTGAATTCCCCTCAAGACAGGGTAAAGGTTCACCCCTCCACTTT

abundance: few
j_gene: TRBJ2-1
d_gene: TRBD2
v_gene: TRBV7-2
CDR3aa: CASSLVARGSYNEQFF
CDR3nt: TGTGCCAGCAGCTTAGTGGCTCGCGGGAGCTACAATGAGCAGTTCTTC

abundance: few
j_gene: TRBJ2-7
d_gene: -
v_gene: TRBV7-9
CDR3aa: CASSLAQGSYYEQYF
CDR3nt: TGTGCCAGCAGCTTAGCGCAGGGGTCGTACTACGAGCAGTACTTC

abundance: -
j_gene: TRBJ2-7
d_gene: -
v_gene: TRBV20-1
CDR3aa: CSAKANLWDEQYF
CDR3nt: TGCAGTGCTAAAGCTAATCTGTGGGACGAGCAGTACTTC

abundance: -
j_gene: TRBJ2-3
d_gene: TRBD2
v_gene: TRBV2
CDR3aa: CASSLLAGAADTQYF
CDR3nt: TGTGCCAGCAGTCTTCTAGCGGGAGCAGCAGATACGCAGTATTTT

abundance: few
j_gene: TRBJ1-4
d_gene: -
v_gene: TRBV7-9
CDR3aa: CASSLTGVNEKLFF
CDR3nt: TGCGCCAGCAGCTTGACGGGAGTTAATGAAAAACTGTTTTTT

abundance: -
j_gene: TRBJ1-1
d_gene: TRBD1
v_gene: TRBV6-6
CDR3aa: CASKTGGSAFF
CDR3nt: TGTGCCAGCAAGACAGGGGGCAGCGCTTTCTTT

abundance: few
j_gene: TRBJ1-2
d_gene: -
v_gene: TRBV18
CDR3aa: CASSQGPSGYTF
CDR3nt: TGTGCCAGCTCACAGGGGCCGAGTGGCTACACCTTC

abundance: few
j_gene: TRBJ2-7
d_gene: -
v_gene: TRBV9
CDR3aa: CASSAGDTVSYEQYF
CDR3nt: TGTGCCAGCAGCGCAGGGGACACGGTCTCCTACGAGCAGTACTTC

abundance: -
j_gene: TRBJ2-3
d_gene: -
v_gene: TRBV10-3
CDR3aa: CAISESGGGDTQYF
CDR3nt: TGTGCCATCAGTGAGTCCGGGGGAGGAGATACGCAGTATTTT

abundance: -
j_gene: TRBJ2-3
d_gene: -
v_gene: TRBV6-5
CDR3aa: CASSYSSGGPQYF
CDR3nt: TGTGCCAGCAGTTACTCGAGTGGCGGCCCGCAGTATTTT

abundance: -
j_gene: TRBJ1-2
d_gene: -
v_gene: TRBV5-1
CDR3aa: CASSLSGEGGYTF
CDR3nt: TGCGCCAGCAGCTTGTCCGGAGAGGGAGGCTACACCTTC

abundance: once
j_gene: TRBJ1-5
d_gene: TRBD1
v_gene: TRBV20-1
CDR3aa: CSARDPTGTGSNQPQHF
CDR3nt: TGCAGTGCTAGAGATCCAACCGGGACAGGGTCCAATCAGCCCCAGCATTTT

abundance: -
j_gene: TRBJ1-1
d_gene: TRBD1
v_gene: TRBV7-8
CDR3aa: CASSGQGSLNTEAFF
CDR3nt: TGTGCCAGCAGCGGACAGGGGTCGCTGAACACTGAAGCTTTCTTT

abundance: many
j_gene: TRBJ2-1
d_gene: TRBD2
v_gene: TRBV6-2/TRBV6-3
CDR3aa: CASSYLAGGYNEQFF
CDR3nt: TGTGCCAGCAGTTACTTAGCGGGGGGCTACAATGAGCAGTTCTTC

abundance: many
j_gene: TRBJ2-1
d_gene: -
v_gene: TRBV7-6
CDR3aa: CASSFSKRVGEQFF
CDR3nt: TGTGCCAGCAGCTTTTCTAAGCGGGTCGGTGAGCAGTTCTTC

abundance: -
j_gene: TRBJ1-1
d_gene: -
v_gene: TRBV7-2
CDR3aa: CASSLGLTVFTEAFF
CDR3nt: TGTGCCAGCAGCTTAGGACTTACAGTGTTTACTGAAGCTTTCTTT

abundance: few
j_gene: TRBJ1-2
d_gene: TRBD1
v_gene: TRBV4-3
CDR3aa: CASRVKRTGVPYGYTF
CDR3nt: TGCGCCAGCAGAGTGAAGCGGACAGGGGTCCCCTATGGCTACACCTTC

abundance: once
j_gene: TRBJ2-1
d_gene: -
v_gene: TRBV27
CDR3aa: CACSSDPRGTYNEQFF
CDR3nt: TGTGCCTGCAGTTCGGACCCTAGAGGGACCTACAATGAGCAGTTCTTC

abundance: many
j_gene: TRBJ2-7
d_gene: -
v_gene: TRBV25-1
CDR3aa: CASSAIYEQYF
CDR3nt: TGTGCCAGCAGTGCTATCTACGAGCAGTACTTC

abundance: few
j_gene: TRBJ1-1
d_gene: -
v_gene: TRBV4-1
CDR3aa: CASSQGYPEMGTEAFF
CDR3nt: TGCGCCAGCAGCCAAGGTTATCCGGAGATGGGCACTGAAGCTTTCTTT

abundance: -
j_gene: TRBJ2-7
d_gene: TRBD2
v_gene: TRBV20-1
CDR3aa: CSARRLAPTYEQYF
CDR3nt: TGCAGTGCTAGGCGACTAGCCCCGACCTACGAGCAGTACTTC

abundance: -
j_gene: TRBJ2-7
d_gene: TRBD1
v_gene: TRBV5-1
CDR3aa: CASSSDGQGGEQYF
CDR3nt: TGCGCCAGCAGCTCCGACGGACAGGGAGGCGAGCAGTACTTC

abundance: -
j_gene: TRBJ1-4
d_gene: -
v_gene: TRBV6-5
CDR3aa: CASEDLGGKLFF
CDR3nt: TGTGCCAGCGAGGACCTCGGTGGAAAACTGTTTTTT

abundance: few
j_gene: TRBJ1-4
d_gene: -
v_gene: TRBV7-2
CDR3aa: CASSLGQGLLNEKLFF
CDR3nt: TGTGCCAGCAGCTTAGGGCAGGGGCTACTTAATGAAAAACTGTTTTTT

abundance: -
j_gene: TRBJ1-3
d_gene: -
v_gene: TRBV4-1
CDR3aa: CASSLSGHGSSGNTIYF
CDR3nt: TGCGCCAGCAGCCTTTCGGGACACGGAAGCTCTGGAAACACCATATATTTT

abundance: few
j_gene: TRBJ2-7
d_gene: TRBD1
v_gene: TRBV25-1
CDR3aa: CASTRQGPHEQYF
CDR3nt: TGTGCCAGCACCCGACAGGGTCCCCACGAGCAGTACTTC

abundance: -
j_gene: TRBJ1-5
d_gene: -
v_gene: TRBV12-3/TRBV12-4
CDR3aa: CASTADGSPQHF
CDR3nt: TGTGCCAGCACCGCGGACGGCAGCCCCCAGCATTTT

abundance: few
j_gene: TRBJ2-1
d_gene: TRBD2
v_gene: TRBV20-1
CDR3aa: CSARDLLGTSGRKYNEQFF
CDR3nt: TGCAGTGCTAGAGATCTCTTGGGGACTAGCGGGAGGAAGTACAATGAGCAGTTCTTC

abundance: -
j_gene: TRBJ2-7
d_gene: TRBD1
v_gene: TRBV29-1
CDR3aa: CSVLQGGTPSYEQYF
CDR3nt: TGCAGCGTTCTACAGGGGGGCACCCCCTCCTACGAGCAGTACTTC

abundance: few
j_gene: TRBJ2-4
d_gene: TRBD2
v_gene: TRBV12-3/TRBV12-4
CDR3aa: CASSADGLAVTLAKNIQYF
CDR3nt: TGTGCCAGCAGTGCCGACGGACTAGCGGTTACCTTAGCCAAAAACATTCAGTACTTC

abundance: few
j_gene: TRBJ1-2
d_gene: -
v_gene: TRBV20-1
CDR3aa: CSARGEGRGYTF
CDR3nt: TGCAGTGCTAGAGGGGAGGGGCGGGGCTACACCTTC

abundance: -
j_gene: TRBJ2-1
d_gene: -
v_gene: TRBV2
CDR3aa: CASSVQGNNEQFF
CDR3nt: TGTGCCAGCAGTGTGCAGGGTAACAATGAGCAGTTCTTC

abundance: -
j_gene: TRBJ2-5
d_gene: -
v_gene: TRBV5-1
CDR3aa: CASSFKGSKQETQYF
CDR3nt: TGCGCCAGCAGCTTTAAAGGTTCGAAACAAGAGACCCAGTACTTC

abundance: -
j_gene: TRBJ2-1
d_gene: -
v_gene: TRBV29-1
CDR3aa: CSVEAGLSSYNEQFF
CDR3nt: TGCAGCGTTGAAGCGGGCCTGAGCTCCTACAATGAGCAGTTCTTC